This T cell receptor (beta chain) was identified in a study of OX40 agonist ivuxolimab in advanced cancers. Across the whole study: Antecedent anti-PD-1, anti-PD-L1 or anti-CTLA-4 therapy was permissible, with 40% having received some. Partial responses occurred in Three dose-escalation patients, one with hepatocellular carcinoma and two with cutaneous melanoma.

Whole-study results and caveats: CD8+ T cells were the subset that, on average, had more expanded clones than CD4+.

Libraries were prepared by immunoSEQ multiplex PCR; TCRdb keeps only in-frame clonotypes and omits some of them. The table shows 60,000 to 80,000 clones, with around 84% occurring only once. Systemic immunosuppression or a history of autoimmune disease excluded patients. Remarks on this clone: Antigen specificity is unknown.

The V and J ends lost 6 bases and 2 bases, in that order; junction bases with no gene match: 5. Germline loops: CDR1 MNHNS, CDR2 SASEGT. The CDR3 loop spans 14 amino acids. This TCR was sampled from an adult with an advanced solid tumor such as melanoma, head and neck, liver or kidney cancer. Sequenced here: CD4+ or CD8+ T cells sorted from blood, sampled in a trial of the OX40 agonist ivuxolimab. The chain employs TRBV6-1 and TRBJ1-2; 8 bases are shared with TRBD1. The CDR3, as DNA: TGTGCCAGCAGAGACAGGGGTCACAACTATGGCTACACCTTC. Translated, it gives CASRDRGHNYGYTF.